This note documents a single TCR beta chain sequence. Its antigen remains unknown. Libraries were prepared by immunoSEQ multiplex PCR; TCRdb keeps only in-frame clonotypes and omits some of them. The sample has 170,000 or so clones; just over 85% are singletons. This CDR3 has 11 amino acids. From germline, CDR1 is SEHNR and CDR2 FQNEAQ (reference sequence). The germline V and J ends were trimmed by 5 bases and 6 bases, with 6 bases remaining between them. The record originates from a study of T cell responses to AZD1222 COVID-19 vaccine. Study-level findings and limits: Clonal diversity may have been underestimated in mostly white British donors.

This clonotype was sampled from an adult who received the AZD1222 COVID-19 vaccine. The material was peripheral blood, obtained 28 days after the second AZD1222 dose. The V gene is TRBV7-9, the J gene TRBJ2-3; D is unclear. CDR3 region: CASSPVDTQYF. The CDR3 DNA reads TGTGCCAGCAGCCCCGTTGATACGCAGTATTTT. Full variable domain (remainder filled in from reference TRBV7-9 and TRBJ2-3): DTGVSQNPRHKITKRGQNVTFRCDPISEHNRLYWYRQTLGQGPEFLTYFQNEAQLEKSRLLSDRFSAERPKGSFSTLEIQRTEQGDSAMYLCASSPVDTQYFGPGTRLTVL.